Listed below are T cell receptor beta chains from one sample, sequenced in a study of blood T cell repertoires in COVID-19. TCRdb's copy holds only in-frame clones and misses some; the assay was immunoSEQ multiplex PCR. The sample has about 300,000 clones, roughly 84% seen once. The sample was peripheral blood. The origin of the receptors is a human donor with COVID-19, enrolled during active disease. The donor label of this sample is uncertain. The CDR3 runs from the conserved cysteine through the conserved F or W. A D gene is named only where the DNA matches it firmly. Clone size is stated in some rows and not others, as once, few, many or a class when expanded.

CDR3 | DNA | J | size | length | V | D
CASSEDRDSPLHF | TGTGCCAGCAGTGAAGACAGGGATTCACCCCTCCACTTT | TRBJ1-6 | NA | 13 | TRBV6-1 | NA
CASSFRGQNTEAFF | TGTGCCAGCAGTTTTAGGGGACAGAACACTGAAGCTTTCTTT | TRBJ1-1 | few | 14 | TRBV27 | NA
CASSQDHSGVGEQYF | TGCGCCAGCAGCCAAGATCACTCGGGAGTGGGTGAGCAGTACTTC | TRBJ2-7 | NA | 15 | TRBV4-3 | NA
CASSIGTYDQPQHF | TGTGCCAGTAGTATAGGGACATACGATCAGCCCCAGCATTTT | TRBJ1-5 | NA | 14 | TRBV19 | NA
CASRGTDTQYF | TGCGCCAGCCGTGGCACAGATACGCAGTATTTT | TRBJ2-3 | NA | 11 | TRBV5-1 | NA
CASSRTGPYGYTF | TGTGCCAGCAGCCGTACAGGGCCTTATGGCTACACCTTC | TRBJ1-2 | NA | 13 | TRBV5-8 | NA
CASSQEGGNSGRDTDTQYF | TGTGCCAGCAGCCAAGAAGGGGGAAATAGCGGGAGGGACACAGATACGCAGTATTTT | TRBJ2-3 | NA | 19 | TRBV4-2 | TRBD2
CASSSGQGNIEQYF | TGTGCCAGCAGCTCGGGACAGGGGAACATCGAGCAGTACTTC | TRBJ2-7 | NA | 14 | TRBV5-5 | TRBD1
CASRYDSTYEQYF | TGTGCCAGCAGGTATGACAGTACCTACGAGCAGTACTTC | TRBJ2-7 | NA | 13 | TRBV2 | NA
CASGGGRPGADGYTF | TGTGCCAGTGGGGGTGGCAGGCCGGGAGCCGATGGCTACACCTTC | TRBJ1-2 | NA | 15 | TRBV6-5 | NA
CASSRGGVRGTGELFF | TGTGCCAGCAGCCGGGGAGGGGTCAGGGGCACCGGGGAGCTGTTTTTT | TRBJ2-2 | few | 16 | TRBV3-1/TRBV3-2 | NA
CASSPTTGSGNTIYF | TGTGCCAGCAGCCCAACGACAGGGTCTGGAAACACCATATATTTT | TRBJ1-3 | NA | 15 | TRBV11-2 | TRBD1
CASSPRGGSNQPQHF | TGTGCCAGCAGCCCTAGGGGGGGTAGCAATCAGCCCCAGCATTTT | TRBJ1-5 | NA | 15 | TRBV7-2 | NA
CASSPLDWDNEQFF | TGTGCCAGCAGCCCCCTGGACTGGGACAATGAGCAGTTCTTC | TRBJ2-1 | NA | 14 | TRBV3-1/TRBV3-2 | NA
CASSGQVGFGEQFF | TGTGCCAGCAGTGGACAGGTAGGATTTGGTGAGCAGTTCTTC | TRBJ2-1 | once | 14 | TRBV25-1 | NA
CSADSFNTEAFF | TGCAGCGCCGACAGTTTCAACACTGAAGCTTTCTTT | TRBJ1-1 | NA | 12 | TRBV29-1 | NA
CASTHGGRNSPLHF | TGTGCCAGCACCCACGGAGGAAGGAATTCACCCCTCCACTTT | TRBJ1-6 | NA | 14 | TRBV28 | NA
CATSLDSYGYTF | TGTGCCACCAGTTTGGACAGCTATGGCTACACCTTC | TRBJ1-2 | NA | 12 | TRBV24-1 | NA
CASSLGDYNDEQFF | TGTGCCAGCAGTCTGGGGGACTACAATGATGAGCAGTTCTTC | TRBJ2-1 | NA | 14 | TRBV6-2/TRBV6-3 | TRBD2
CSSTGGGNGEQFF | TGCAGCTCGACAGGGGGCGGGAACGGTGAGCAGTTCTTC | TRBJ2-1 | NA | 13 | TRBV29-1 | TRBD1
CASSEIRDTQYF | TGTGCCAGCAGTGAAATCCGGGATACGCAGTATTTT | TRBJ2-3 | NA | 12 | TRBV6-1 | NA
CSVEGSRGGYTF | TGCAGCGTTGAAGGTAGCAGAGGGGGCTACACCTTC | TRBJ1-2 | NA | 12 | TRBV29-1 | NA
CASRLRDRESGQPQHF | TGTGCCAGCAGATTAAGGGACAGGGAGTCAGGGCAGCCCCAGCATTTT | TRBJ1-5 | once | 16 | TRBV5-8 | TRBD1
CASSLDLDRDYEQYF | TGCGCCAGCAGCTTGGACTTGGACAGGGACTACGAGCAGTACTTC | TRBJ2-7 | NA | 15 | TRBV5-1 | TRBD1
CAGTGGTYNEQFF | TGTGCCGGAACGGGGGGGACCTACAATGAGCAGTTCTTC | TRBJ2-1 | NA | 13 | TRBV28 | TRBD2
CSVEDQREWGEQFF | TGCAGCGTTGAAGATCAGCGGGAGTGGGGTGAGCAGTTCTTC | TRBJ2-1 | NA | 14 | TRBV29-1 | TRBD2
CASSIRGPGQGSPEAFF | TGTGCCAGTAGTATCCGTGGACCGGGACAGGGTAGCCCTGAAGCTTTCTTT | TRBJ1-1 | NA | 17 | TRBV19 | TRBD1
CARRDTQYF | TGTGCCAGGCGGGATACGCAGTATTTT | TRBJ2-3 | NA | 9 | TRBV11-2 | NA
CASSQGAGSNQPQHF | TGTGCCAGCAGCCAGGGGGCCGGGAGCAATCAGCCCCAGCATTTT | TRBJ1-5 | NA | 15 | TRBV3-1/TRBV3-2 | NA
CASEERHNEQFF | TGTGCCAGCGAGGAGCGGCACAATGAGCAGTTCTTC | TRBJ2-1 | NA | 12 | TRBV12-3/TRBV12-4 | NA
CASSLDPSGRRGNEQFF | TGTGCCAGCAGCTTAGATCCATCTGGTAGGAGAGGGAATGAGCAGTTCTTC | TRBJ2-1 | NA | 17 | TRBV7-8 | NA
CSASPPGEGVNEKLFF | TGCAGTGCTAGTCCCCCCGGGGAGGGCGTGAATGAAAAACTGTTTTTT | TRBJ1-4 | NA | 16 | TRBV20-1 | NA
CASSESLVSGAKGTQYF | TGTGCCAGCAGTGAAAGTCTCGTTAGCGGGGCAAAGGGTACGCAGTATTTT | TRBJ2-3 | once | 17 | TRBV6-1 | TRBD2
CATSDGGRDTQYF | TGTGCCACCAGTGATGGGGGCAGGGATACGCAGTATTTT | TRBJ2-3 | NA | 13 | TRBV24-1 | NA
CASSEGQLSNQPQHF | TGTGCCAGCAGTGAGGGACAGCTTAGCAATCAGCCCCAGCATTTT | TRBJ1-5 | once | 15 | TRBV2 | TRBD1
CASSLDGGTGDEQFF | TGTGCCAGCAGCTTAGATGGAGGGACGGGGGATGAGCAGTTCTTC | TRBJ2-1 | once | 15 | TRBV11-3 | NA
CASSPPDYSPLHF | TGTGCCAGCAGCCCCCCCGACTATTCACCCCTCCACTTT | TRBJ1-6 | NA | 13 | TRBV5-5 | NA
CASSFLQGEAFF | TGCGCCAGCAGCTTTCTACAGGGGGAAGCTTTCTTT | TRBJ1-1 | NA | 12 | TRBV5-1 | TRBD1
CASSPSVGTGIYEQYF | TGTGCCAGCAGCCCCTCGGTCGGGACAGGGATCTACGAGCAGTACTTC | TRBJ2-7 | NA | 16 | TRBV3-1/TRBV3-2 | TRBD1
CASRQFGTSGRGNF | TGTGCCAGTAGGCAATTTGGGACTAGCGGGAGAGGGAACTTC | TRBJ2-7 | NA | 14 | TRBV19 | TRBD2
CASSPSPGVSGNTIYF | TGTGCCAGCAGCCCGTCGCCAGGGGTTAGTGGAAACACCATATATTTT | TRBJ1-3 | few | 16 | TRBV7-3 | NA
CAWRAGGPSYEQYF | TGTGCCTGGAGAGCAGGGGGCCCTTCCTACGAGCAGTACTTC | TRBJ2-7 | NA | 14 | TRBV30 | TRBD1
CAISGFVGGVDPTDTQYF | TGTGCCATCAGTGGGTTTGTGGGAGGGGTCGACCCCACAGATACGCAGTATTTT | TRBJ2-3 | once | 18 | TRBV10-3 | TRBD2
CASSIAGLAGGYSTDTQYF | TGTGCCAGTAGTATCGCGGGACTAGCGGGAGGGTACAGTACAGATACGCAGTATTTT | TRBJ2-3 | NA | 19 | TRBV19 | TRBD2
CASSPGPDRSYEQYF | TGTGCCAGCAGCCCGGGCCCGGACAGGTCCTACGAGCAGTACTTC | TRBJ2-7 | NA | 15 | TRBV7-9 | TRBD1
CASSFQGKAFF | TGTGCCAGCAGCTTCCAGGGTAAAGCTTTCTTT | TRBJ1-1 | NA | 11 | TRBV7-2 | NA